A single sample is the source of the 24 T cell receptor beta chains below, sequenced in a study of regulatory T cells in long-lasting Graves disease. Researchers made TCR beta libraries by using iRepertoire HTBI primers and running Arm-PCR on CDR3 regions. Using its own MiXCR run on the multiplex PCR reads, TCRdb lists one record per CDR3 protein. This sample has 420,000 or so distinct CDR3 sequences, with about a sixth found just once. Time point given: newly diagnosed GD, antithyroid drugs for less than 3 months. Extracted PBMC RNA gave rise to the TCR library. This sample was also put to use in a study of T cells in Graves' hyperthyroidism and ophthalmopathy.

Sequencing used peripheral blood mononuclear cells (PBMCs), obtained at new diagnosis, from a patient treated with antithyroid drugs. These TCRs come from a woman aged 18-30 years with Graves disease.

This clonotype was recorded a few times. The chain links TRBV6-1 to TRBJ2-7; no firm D call. The V gene lost 6 bases and the J gene lost 2 bases, with 8 bases spanning the gap. CDR1 is MNHNS and CDR2 is SASEGT in the germline V gene. The CDR3 length is 12 residues. The DNA of the CDR3 is TGTGCCAGCAGCCACGTTCCCTACGAGCAGTACTTC. Amino acids: CASSHVPYEQYF.

This clonotype was recorded at least ten times. The chain has TRBV28 and TRBJ1-4, with unresolved D. Looked up from germline, CDR1 is MDHEN and CDR2 is SYDVKM. Between the trimmed V and J ends, which lost 2 bases and 7 bases, there was a span of 8 bases. This CDR3 comprises 13 residues. CDR3 amino acids: CASSLGRLEKLFF. The CDR3 DNA sequence: TGTGCCAGCAGTTTAGGACGCCTTGAAAAACTGTTTTTT.

This clonotype showed up just a few times. The CDR3: CASSLLDRGYNEQFF. The CDR3 nucleotides read TGTGCCAGCAGCTTATTAGACAGGGGCTACAATGAGCAGTTCTTC. The V gene is TRBV11-2, the J gene TRBJ2-1; TRBD1 matches 8 bases. CDR1 is SGHAT, CDR2 FQNNGV, per germline. J was trimmed by 3 bases and V by 2 bases; bases with no gene match: 3. There are 15 residues in the CDR3.

The rearrangement links TRBV6-1 to TRBJ1-2; no clear D gene. Trimming shortened V by 0 bases and J by 2 bases, and 10 bases separated the two germline ends. CDR3 length: 15 amino acids. Germline CDR1 reads MNHNS; CDR2 reads SASEGT. This CDR3 is CASSEASTANYGYTF. The CDR3 DNA reads TGTGCCAGCAGTGAAGCCTCGACCGCGAACTATGGCTACACCTTC.

This clonotype was observed at least ten times. The V call is TRBV3-1, the J call TRBJ2-1, with 12 nucleotides matching TRBD2. Germline CDR1 LGHDT, CDR2 YNNKEL (reference sequence). V lost 4 bases, J lost 6 bases, and 4 bases stayed unmatched. The CDR3 runs 15 residues. Here the CDR3 reads CASSRGLAGVNEQFF. DNA of the CDR3: TGTGCCAGCAGCCGGGGACTAGCGGGCGTCAATGAGCAGTTCTTC.

This clonotype was seen ten or more times. V is TRBV5-1 and J is TRBJ1-1, with D possibly matching TRBD1 (6 bases). This CDR3 spans 16 amino acids. CDR1 and CDR2 from the germline V gene are SGHRS and YFSETQ. V was clipped by 0 bases and J by 5 bases, with 17 bases between them. The CDR3 nucleotides read TGCGCCAGCAGCTTGGAAGGACAGCCAGCGGGGACTGAAGCTTTCTTT. The encoded protein is CASSLEGQPAGTEAFF.

This clonotype was picked up a small number of times. A read error may account for a junction end that differs from germline. This chain joins TRBV7-2 and TRBJ2-7; 10 nucleotides align to TRBD2. CDR3 length equals 16 residues. Germline V gives CDR1 SGHTA, CDR2 FQGNSA. CDR3 sequence: CASSLAPSGSVYEQYF. CDR3 in DNA: TGCGCCAGCAGCTTGGCGCCTAGCGGGAGTGTTTACGAGCAGTACTTC.

The gene calls are TRBV6-2 or TRBV6-3 and TRBJ2-2; the D is unclear. In germline, CDR1 is MNHEY, CDR2 SVGEGT. Trimming took off 7 bases at V and 1 base at J, with 10 bases between the two ends. There are 14 residues in the CDR3. The CDR3 nucleotides are TGTGCCAGCAAACTTGACCAGAACACCGGGGAGCTGTTTTTT. Protein product: CASKLDQNTGELFF.

The chain recombines TRBV10-3 with TRBJ1-2; no clear D gene. V was shortened by 6 bases and J by 0 bases, with 14 bases between the two germline ends. Germline CDR1 ENHRY, CDR2 SYGVKD. CDR3 length equals 15 residues. CDR3 sequence reads: CAIRVQLLANYGYTF. The CDR3 bases are TGTGCCATCAGGGTACAGCTCTTAGCTAACTATGGCTACACCTTC.

The chain combines TRBV7-9 with TRBJ1-6; TRBD1 matches at 8 bases. CDR1 and CDR2 (germline): SEHNR, FQNEAQ (reference sequence). Losses at the gene ends were 6 bases for V and 9 bases for J; bases not matched to a gene: 4. This CDR3 comprises 13 residues. CDR3 sequence reads: CASSSGGRSPLHF. DNA for the CDR3: TGTGCCAGCAGTTCAGGGGGCCGTTCACCCCTCCACTTT.

This clonotype was recorded at least ten times. The J gene is TRBJ2-7, the V gene TRBV30; TRBD2 aligns across 12 bases. V was pared by 2 bases and J by 7 bases, with 12 bases of the junction left unmatched. Germline V gene lookup returns CDR1 GTSNPN and CDR2 SVGIG (reference sequence). This CDR3 comprises 16 residues. DNA for the CDR3: TGTGCCTGGAGTTCGGGCGAACGACTAGCGGGAGTGGAGCAGTACTTC. It encodes CAWSSGERLAGVEQYF. The variable domain in full, with the rest retrieved from reference TRBV30 and TRBJ2-7, is SQTIHQWPATLVQPVGSPLSLECTVEGTSNPNLYWYRQAAGRGLQLLFYSVGIGQISSEVPQNLSASRPQDRQFILSSKKLLLSDSGFYLCAWSSGERLAGVEQYFGPGTRLTVT.

The gene calls are TRBV28 and TRBJ2-1; TRBD1 agrees at 10 bases. Germline assignment: CDR1 MDHEN and CDR2 SYDVKM. CDR3 length: 17 amino acids. Germline trimming cut 8 bases from V and 4 bases from J; bases unmatched to any gene: 14. The CDR3 sequence: CASRDSVGQGGYNEQFF. The CDR3 DNA is TGTGCCAGCCGCGACTCGGTTGGACAGGGGGGATACAATGAGCAGTTCTTC.

This clonotype was detected only a few times. The chain carries TRBV12-3 or TRBV12-4 and TRBJ2-5; 9 nucleotides align to TRBD2. The CDR3 totals 15 residues. V shed 6 bases, J shed 5 bases, and the junction held 10 bases outside the gene matches. The CDR3 loop is CASRRPGLAGETQYF. CDR3 nucleotide sequence: TGTGCCAGCAGGCGCCCGGGACTAGCAGGCGAGACCCAGTACTTC.

Only a few counts were recorded for this clonotype. CDR3 region: CASTEGGIFTF. The CDR3 region has the DNA TGTGCCAGTACAGAGGGAGGCATTTTCACCTTC. This rearrangement joins TRBV19 to TRBJ1-2, with no clear D. This CDR3 is 11 amino acids long. Germline V gene sequence: CDR1 LNHDA, CDR2 SQIVND (reference sequence). V lost 7 bases and J 13 bases, leaving 16 bases between the germline ends.

The sample holds a few counts of this clonotype. This chain connects TRBV7-2 to TRBJ1-3; 7 positions agree with TRBD1. The germline gives CDR1 SGHTA, CDR2 FQGNSA. CDR3 length: 15 residues. The V gene end was trimmed by 0 bases and the J gene end by 4 bases; junction bases not matched to a gene: 3. CDR3 sequence reads: CASSLAPGQGNTIYF. DNA of the CDR3: TGTGCCAGCAGCTTAGCCCCGGGACAGGGAAACACCATATATTTT. Together with reference TRBV7-2 and TRBJ1-3, the CDR3 gives the full variable domain: GAGVSQSPSNKVTEKGKDVELRCDPISGHTALYWYRQSLGQGLEFLIYFQGNSAPDKSGLPSDRFSAERTGGSVSTLTIQRTQQEDSAVYLCASSLAPGQGNTIYFGEGSWLTVV.

This clonotype was observed many times. The chain links TRBV7-8 to TRBJ2-6, with 8 positions matching TRBD1. V dropped 3 bases and J dropped 0; count of bases not matched to a gene: 13. Per the germline V gene, CDR1 is SGHVS and CDR2 is FQNEAQ. The CDR3 has 20 residues. As DNA, the CDR3 is TGTGCCAGCAGCTTGAGGCGTCCGGGACAGGACCTCTCTGGGGCCAACGTCCTGACTTTC. This encodes CASSLRRPGQDLSGANVLTF.

This clonotype turned up a few times. The J gene is TRBJ2-6, the V gene TRBV5-4; D remains unclear. V was clipped by 2 bases and J by 4 bases, with 16 bases between them. This CDR3 has 17 residues. Germline V gene lookup returns CDR1 SGHNT and CDR2 YYREEE (reference sequence). CDR3 coding DNA: TGTGCCAGCAGCTTTGGACCTGTGGGGTCCGGGGCCAACGTCCTGACTTTC. Its protein is CASSFGPVGSGANVLTF.

This clonotype was counted a single time. V and J are TRBV25-1 and TRBJ2-3, with a tentative D call TRBD2 (5 bases). The CDR3 runs to 13 residues. Germline-derived CDR1 and CDR2 are MGHDK and SYGVNS. The V end lost 8 bases, the J end lost 2 bases, and 11 bases lay between the germline ends. The CDR3 reads CASGSDPTDTQYF. CDR3 sequence (DNA): TGTGCCAGCGGGAGCGACCCCACAGATACGCAGTATTTT. Full variable domain (missing parts from reference TRBV25-1 and TRBJ2-3): EADIYQTPRYLVIGTGKKITLECSQTMGHDKMYWYQQDPGMELHLIHYSYGVNSTEKGDLSSESTVSRIRTEHFPLTLESARPSHTSQYLCASGSDPTDTQYFGPGTRLTVL.

The table lists this clonotype with many counts. The chain is built from TRBV28 and TRBJ1-5, with D uncertain. V was trimmed by 5 bases and J by 3 bases, leaving 14 bases between them. The CDR3 contains 15 residues. CDR1 is MDHEN and CDR2 is SYDVKM in the germline V gene. CDR3 residues: CASSTEQRDNQPQHF. DNA for the CDR3: TGTGCCAGCAGTACCGAGCAGAGGGACAATCAGCCCCAGCATTTT.

This clonotype was recorded at least ten times. V is TRBV2 and J is TRBJ1-1, with D possibly matching TRBD1 (6 bases). Germline V gene lookup returns CDR1 SNHLY and CDR2 FYNNEI. With 6 bases removed from V and 5 bases from J, the gap between germline ends came to 19 bases. There are 15 residues in the CDR3. Here the CDR3 DNA reads TGTGCCAGCAGAAGGGCACAGGGAGGGGGGACTGAAGCTTTCTTT. It yields the protein CASRRAQGGGTEAFF.

In its sample, this clonotype was seen many times. The genes are TRBV20-1 and TRBJ2-2, with D possibly matching TRBD1 (5 bases). Trimming shortened V by 2 bases and J by 5 bases, and 9 bases separated the two germline ends. The CDR3 sequence is 13 residues long. Germline V gives CDR1 DFQATT, CDR2 SNEGSKA (reference sequence). The CDR3 sequence is CSARPQGTGELFF. The CDR3 nucleotides are TGCAGTGCTAGACCCCAGGGAACCGGGGAGCTGTTTTTT.

A note on this clonotype: This sequence may be a read error, since a much larger clone differs from it by one base. The J gene is TRBJ2-1, the V gene TRBV11-2; 7 positions agree with TRBD2. Germline loops: CDR1 SGHAT, CDR2 FQNNGV. The CDR3 covers 15 residues. In nucleotides, the CDR3 is TGTGCCGGCAGCTTAGATAATGGCGGGAGCAATGAGCAGTTCTTC. It is translated as CAGSLDNGGSNEQFF.

This clonotype was recorded many times. The chain joins TRBV6-5 to TRBJ2-1; TRBD2 matches at 14 bases. The CDR3 has 18 residues. In germline, CDR1 is MNHEY, CDR2 SVGAGI. J lost 8 bases, V lost 2 bases, and 11 bases had no gene match. This CDR3 reads CASSYARPGLAGVDEQFF. The CDR3 DNA reads as TGTGCCAGCAGTTACGCGAGACCGGGACTAGCGGGAGTAGATGAGCAGTTCTTC.

This clonotype was observed at least ten times. Its ends do not fully match the called genes, so a read error is possible. The gene calls are TRBV12-3 or TRBV12-4 and TRBJ2-1; the D is unclear. This CDR3 contains 12 residues. The CDR3 is CASSLGANEQFF. Here the CDR3 DNA reads TGTGCCAGCAGCTTAGGAGCGAATGAGCAGTTCTTC.